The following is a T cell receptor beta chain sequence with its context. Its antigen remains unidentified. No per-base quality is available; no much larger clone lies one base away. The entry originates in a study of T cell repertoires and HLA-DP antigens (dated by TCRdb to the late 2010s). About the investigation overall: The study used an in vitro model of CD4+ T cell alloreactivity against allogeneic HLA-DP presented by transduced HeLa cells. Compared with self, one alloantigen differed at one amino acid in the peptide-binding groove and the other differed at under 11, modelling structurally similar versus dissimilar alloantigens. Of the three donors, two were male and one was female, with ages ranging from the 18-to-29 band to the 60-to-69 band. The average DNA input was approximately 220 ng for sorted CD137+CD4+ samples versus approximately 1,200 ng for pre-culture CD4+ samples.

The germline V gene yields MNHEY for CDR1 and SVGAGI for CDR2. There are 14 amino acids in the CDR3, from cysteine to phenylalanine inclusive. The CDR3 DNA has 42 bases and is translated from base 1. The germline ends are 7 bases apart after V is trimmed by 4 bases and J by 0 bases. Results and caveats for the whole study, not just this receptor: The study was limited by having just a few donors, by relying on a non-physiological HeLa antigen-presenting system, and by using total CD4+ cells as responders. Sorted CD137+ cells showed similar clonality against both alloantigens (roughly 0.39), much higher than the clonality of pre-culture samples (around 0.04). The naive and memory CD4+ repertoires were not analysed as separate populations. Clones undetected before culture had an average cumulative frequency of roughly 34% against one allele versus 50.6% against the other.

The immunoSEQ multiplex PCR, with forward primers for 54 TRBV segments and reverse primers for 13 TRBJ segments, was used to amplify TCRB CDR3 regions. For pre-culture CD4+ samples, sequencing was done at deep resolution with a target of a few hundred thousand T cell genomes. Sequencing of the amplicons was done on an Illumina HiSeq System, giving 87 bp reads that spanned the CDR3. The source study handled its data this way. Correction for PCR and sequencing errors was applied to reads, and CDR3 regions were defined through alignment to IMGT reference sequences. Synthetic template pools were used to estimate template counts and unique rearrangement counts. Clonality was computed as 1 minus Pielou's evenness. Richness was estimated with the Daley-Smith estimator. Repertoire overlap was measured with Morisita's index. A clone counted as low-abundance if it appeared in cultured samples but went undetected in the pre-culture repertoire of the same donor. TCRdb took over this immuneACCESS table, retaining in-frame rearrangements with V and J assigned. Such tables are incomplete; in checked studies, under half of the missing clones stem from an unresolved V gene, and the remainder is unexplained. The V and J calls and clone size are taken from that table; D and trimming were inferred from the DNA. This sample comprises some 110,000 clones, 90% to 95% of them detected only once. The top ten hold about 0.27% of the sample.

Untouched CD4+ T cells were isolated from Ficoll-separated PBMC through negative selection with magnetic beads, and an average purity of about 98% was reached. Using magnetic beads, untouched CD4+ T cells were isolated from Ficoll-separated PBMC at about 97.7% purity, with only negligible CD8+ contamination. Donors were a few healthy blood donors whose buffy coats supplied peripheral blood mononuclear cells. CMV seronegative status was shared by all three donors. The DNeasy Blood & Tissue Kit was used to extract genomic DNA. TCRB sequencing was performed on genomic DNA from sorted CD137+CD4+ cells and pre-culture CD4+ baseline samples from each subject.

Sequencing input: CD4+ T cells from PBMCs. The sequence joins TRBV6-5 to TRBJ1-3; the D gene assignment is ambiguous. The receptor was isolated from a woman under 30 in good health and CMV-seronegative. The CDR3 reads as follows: CASSFFASGNTIYF. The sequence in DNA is TGTGCCAGCAGTTTTTTCGCCTCTGGAAACACCATATATTTT.